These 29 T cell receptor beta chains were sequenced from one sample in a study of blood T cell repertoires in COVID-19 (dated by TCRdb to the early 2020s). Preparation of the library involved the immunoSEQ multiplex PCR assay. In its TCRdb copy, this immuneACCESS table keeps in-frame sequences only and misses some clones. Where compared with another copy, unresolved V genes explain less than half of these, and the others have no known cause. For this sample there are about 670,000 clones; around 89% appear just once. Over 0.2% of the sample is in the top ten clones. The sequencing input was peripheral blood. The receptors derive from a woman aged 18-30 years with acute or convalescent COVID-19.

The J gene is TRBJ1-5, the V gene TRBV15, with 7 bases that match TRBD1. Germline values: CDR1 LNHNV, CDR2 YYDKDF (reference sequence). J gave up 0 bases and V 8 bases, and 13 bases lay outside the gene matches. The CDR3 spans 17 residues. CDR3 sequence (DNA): TGTGCCACCCAGGGACAGTGGCTATCTAATAGCAATCAGCCCCAGCATTTT. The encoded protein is CATQGQWLSNSNQPQHF.

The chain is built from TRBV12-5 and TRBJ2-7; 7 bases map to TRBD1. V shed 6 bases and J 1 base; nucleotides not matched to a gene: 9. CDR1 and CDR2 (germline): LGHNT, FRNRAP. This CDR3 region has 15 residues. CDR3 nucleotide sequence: TGTGCTAGTGGCCTGGGACAGTCCGATTCCTACGAGCAGTACTTC. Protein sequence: CASGLGQSDSYEQYF.

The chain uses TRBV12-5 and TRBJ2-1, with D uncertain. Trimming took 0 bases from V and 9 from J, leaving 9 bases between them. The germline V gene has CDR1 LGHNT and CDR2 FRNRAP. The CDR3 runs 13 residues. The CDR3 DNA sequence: TGTGCTAGTGGTTTGGTCCTAGGCAGTGAGCAGTTCTTC. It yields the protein CASGLVLGSEQFF.

This CDR3 reads CSGTRTSGVGDTQYF. CDR3 sequence (DNA): TGCAGCGGCACTAGGACTAGCGGGGTCGGAGATACGCAGTATTTT. The chain carries TRBV29-1 and TRBJ2-3; 12 nucleotides line up with TRBD2. The trim removed 7 bases at V and 5 bases at J, leaving 10 bases unmatched. From germline, CDR1 is SQVTM and CDR2 ANQGSEA. The CDR3 spans 15 residues.

Here the CDR3 reads CASSQTTGSGNTIYF. CDR3 nucleotides: TGCGCCAGCAGCCAAACGACAGGCTCAGGAAACACCATATATTTT. The V call is TRBV4-1, the J call TRBJ1-3; a weak D match, TRBD1 (6 bases). Germline V gives CDR1 MGHRA, CDR2 YSYEKL. CDR3 length: 15 amino acids. The germline V and J ends were trimmed by 2 bases and 4 bases, with 12 bases remaining between them.

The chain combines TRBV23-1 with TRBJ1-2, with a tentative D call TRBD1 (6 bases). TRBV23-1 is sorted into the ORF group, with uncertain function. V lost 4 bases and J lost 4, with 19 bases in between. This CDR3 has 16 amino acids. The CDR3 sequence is CASSLIPGHRVYGYTF. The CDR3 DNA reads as TGCGCCAGCAGTCTTATTCCGGGACACCGAGTCTATGGCTACACCTTC.

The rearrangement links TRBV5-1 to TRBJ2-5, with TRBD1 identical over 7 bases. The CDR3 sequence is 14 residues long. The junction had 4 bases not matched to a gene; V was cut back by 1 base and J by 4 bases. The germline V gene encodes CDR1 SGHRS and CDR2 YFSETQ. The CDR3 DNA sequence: TGCGCCAGCAGCTTGTCACCAGGGGGAGAGACCCAGTACTTC. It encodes CASSLSPGGETQYF.

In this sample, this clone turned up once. CDR3 sequence (DNA): TGTGCCAGCAGCTTAGAAATATCTAGCGGGGCAAACACCGGGGAGCTGTTTTTT. Protein product: CASSLEISSGANTGELFF. The J gene is TRBJ2-2, the V gene TRBV7-8; 9 nucleotides align to TRBD2. The CDR3 is 18 amino acids. V was clipped by 1 base and J by 2 bases; unmatched bases: 8. Looked up from germline, CDR1 is SGHVS and CDR2 is FQNEAQ.

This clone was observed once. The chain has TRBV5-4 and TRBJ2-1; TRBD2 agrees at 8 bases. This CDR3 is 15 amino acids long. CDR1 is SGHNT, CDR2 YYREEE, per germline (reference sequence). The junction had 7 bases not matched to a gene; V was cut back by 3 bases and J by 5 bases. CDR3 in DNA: TGTGCCAGCAGCTCCCTCACGGGGGGGGACAATGAGCAGTTCTTC. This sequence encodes CASSSLTGGDNEQFF.

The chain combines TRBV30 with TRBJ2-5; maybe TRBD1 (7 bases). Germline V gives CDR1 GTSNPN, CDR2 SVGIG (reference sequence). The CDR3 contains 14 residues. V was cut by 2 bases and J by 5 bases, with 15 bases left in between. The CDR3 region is CAWSPGGLRETQYF. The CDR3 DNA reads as TGTGCCTGGAGTCCAGGGGGGCTCCGGGAGACCCAGTACTTC.

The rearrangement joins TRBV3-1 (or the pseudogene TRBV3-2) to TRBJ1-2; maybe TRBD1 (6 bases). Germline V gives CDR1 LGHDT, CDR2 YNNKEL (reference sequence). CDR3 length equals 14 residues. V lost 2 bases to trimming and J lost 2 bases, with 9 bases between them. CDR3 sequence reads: CASSQTGNNYGYTF. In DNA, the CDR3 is TGTGCCAGCAGCCAAACAGGGAACAACTATGGCTACACCTTC.

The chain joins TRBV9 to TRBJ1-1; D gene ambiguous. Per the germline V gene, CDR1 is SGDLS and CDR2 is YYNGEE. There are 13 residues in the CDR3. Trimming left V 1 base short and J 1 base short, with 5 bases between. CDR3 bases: TGTGCCAGCAGCGTAATCCAGAACACTGAAGCTTTCTTT. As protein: CASSVIQNTEAFF.

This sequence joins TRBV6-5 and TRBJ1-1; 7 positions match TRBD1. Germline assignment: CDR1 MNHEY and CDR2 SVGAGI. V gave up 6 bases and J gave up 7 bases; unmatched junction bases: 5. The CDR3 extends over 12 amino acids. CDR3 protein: CASSPTGVEAFF. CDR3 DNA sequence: TGTGCCAGCAGCCCCACAGGGGTTGAAGCTTTCTTT.

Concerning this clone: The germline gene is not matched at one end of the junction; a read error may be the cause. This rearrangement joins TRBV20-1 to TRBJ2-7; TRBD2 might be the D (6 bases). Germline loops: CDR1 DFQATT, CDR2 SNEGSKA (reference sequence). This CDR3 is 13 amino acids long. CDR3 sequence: CSPSRGGVHEQYF. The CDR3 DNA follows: TGCAGTCCTAGTAGGGGCGGGGTGCACGAGCAGTACTTC.

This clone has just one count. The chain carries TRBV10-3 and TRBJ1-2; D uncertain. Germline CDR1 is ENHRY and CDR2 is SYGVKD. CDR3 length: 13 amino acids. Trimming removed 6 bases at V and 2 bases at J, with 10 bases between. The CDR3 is CAIRNTENYGYTF. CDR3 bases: TGTGCCATCAGGAATACAGAGAACTATGGCTACACCTTC.

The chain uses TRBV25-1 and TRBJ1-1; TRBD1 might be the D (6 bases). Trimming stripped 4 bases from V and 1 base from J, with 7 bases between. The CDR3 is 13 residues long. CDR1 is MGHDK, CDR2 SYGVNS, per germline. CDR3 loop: CASSVRGNTEAFF. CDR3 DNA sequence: TGTGCCAGCAGTGTCAGGGGGAACACTGAAGCTTTCTTT.

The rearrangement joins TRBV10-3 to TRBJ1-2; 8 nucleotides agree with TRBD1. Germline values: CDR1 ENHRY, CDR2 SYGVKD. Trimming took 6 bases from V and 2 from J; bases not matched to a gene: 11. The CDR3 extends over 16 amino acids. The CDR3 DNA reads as TGTGCCATCAGCCCCAACTTCCGGGACAGGAACTATGGCTACACCTTC. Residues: CAISPNFRDRNYGYTF.

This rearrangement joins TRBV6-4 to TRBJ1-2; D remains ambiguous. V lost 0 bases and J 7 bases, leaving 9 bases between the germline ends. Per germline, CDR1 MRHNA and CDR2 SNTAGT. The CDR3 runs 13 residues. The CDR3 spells CASSDSISGGYTF. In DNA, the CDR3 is TGTGCCAGCAGTGACTCGATTAGCGGTGGCTACACCTTC.

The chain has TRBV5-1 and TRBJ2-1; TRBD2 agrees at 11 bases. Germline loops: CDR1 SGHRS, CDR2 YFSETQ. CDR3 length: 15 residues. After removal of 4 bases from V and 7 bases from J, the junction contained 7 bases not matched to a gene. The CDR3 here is CASSPLAGGRNEQFF. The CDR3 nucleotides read TGCGCCAGCAGCCCTCTAGCGGGGGGCAGGAATGAGCAGTTCTTC.

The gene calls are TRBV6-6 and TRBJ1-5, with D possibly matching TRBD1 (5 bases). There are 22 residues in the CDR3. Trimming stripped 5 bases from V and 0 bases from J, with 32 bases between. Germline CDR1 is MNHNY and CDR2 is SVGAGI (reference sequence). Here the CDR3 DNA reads TGTGCCAGCAGTCCCCTCGGGGGTCCACGCTTGGCGCCAACAGATAGCAATCAGCCCCAGCATTTT. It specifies CASSPLGGPRLAPTDSNQPQHF.

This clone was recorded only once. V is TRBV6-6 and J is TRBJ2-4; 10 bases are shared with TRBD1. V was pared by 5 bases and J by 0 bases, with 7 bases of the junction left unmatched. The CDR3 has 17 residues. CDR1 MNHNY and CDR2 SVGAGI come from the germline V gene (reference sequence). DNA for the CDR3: TGTGCCAGCAGTCGTTCCGGGACAGGGGTAGCCAAAAACATTCAGTACTTC. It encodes CASSRSGTGVAKNIQYF.

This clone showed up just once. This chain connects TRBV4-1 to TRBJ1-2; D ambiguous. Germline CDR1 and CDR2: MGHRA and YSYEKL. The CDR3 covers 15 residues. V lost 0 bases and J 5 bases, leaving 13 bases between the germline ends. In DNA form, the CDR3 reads TGCGCCAGCAGCCAAGAGTCTGTCTCCGGTTATGGCTACACCTTC. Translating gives CASSQESVSGYGYTF.

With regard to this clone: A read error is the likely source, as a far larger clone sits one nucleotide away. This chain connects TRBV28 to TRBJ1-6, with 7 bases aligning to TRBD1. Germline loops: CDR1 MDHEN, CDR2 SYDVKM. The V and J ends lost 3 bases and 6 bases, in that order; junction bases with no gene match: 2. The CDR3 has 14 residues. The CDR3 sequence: CASSFGQANSPLHF. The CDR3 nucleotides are TGTGCCAGCAGTTTCGGACAGGCTAATTCACCCCTCCACTTT.

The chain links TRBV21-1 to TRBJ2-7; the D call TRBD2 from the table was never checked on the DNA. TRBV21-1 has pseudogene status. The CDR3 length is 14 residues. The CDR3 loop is CASSLLDPGGEQYF. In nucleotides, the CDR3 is TGTGCCAGCAGCCTCTTGGACCCCGGGGGCGAGCAGTACTTC.

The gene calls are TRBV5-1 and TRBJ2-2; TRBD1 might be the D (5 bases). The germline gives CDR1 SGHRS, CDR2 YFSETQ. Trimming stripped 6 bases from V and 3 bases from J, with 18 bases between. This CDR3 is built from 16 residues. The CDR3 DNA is TGCGCCAGCACCTTAACCGTGGGGCTCCACACCGGGGAGCTGTTTTTT. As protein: CASTLTVGLHTGELFF.

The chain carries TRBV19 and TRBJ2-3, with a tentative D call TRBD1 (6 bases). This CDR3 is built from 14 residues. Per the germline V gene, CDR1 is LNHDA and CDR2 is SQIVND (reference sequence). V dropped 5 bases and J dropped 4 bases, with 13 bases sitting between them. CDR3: CASSSHWTADTQYF. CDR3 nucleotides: TGTGCCAGTAGTTCCCATTGGACAGCAGATACGCAGTATTTT.

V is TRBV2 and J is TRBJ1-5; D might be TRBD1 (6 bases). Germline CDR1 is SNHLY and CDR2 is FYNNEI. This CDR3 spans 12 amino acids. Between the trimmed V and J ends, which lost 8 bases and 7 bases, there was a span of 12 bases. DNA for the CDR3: TGTGCCAGCTCTACAGGGAACCAGCCCCAGCATTTT. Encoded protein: CASSTGNQPQHF.

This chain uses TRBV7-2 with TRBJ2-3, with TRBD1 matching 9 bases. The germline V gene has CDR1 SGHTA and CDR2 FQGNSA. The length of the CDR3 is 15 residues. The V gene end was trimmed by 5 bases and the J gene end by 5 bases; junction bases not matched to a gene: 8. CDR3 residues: CASSPRDRAQDTQYF. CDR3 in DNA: TGTGCCAGCAGCCCCCGGGACAGGGCACAAGATACGCAGTATTTT.

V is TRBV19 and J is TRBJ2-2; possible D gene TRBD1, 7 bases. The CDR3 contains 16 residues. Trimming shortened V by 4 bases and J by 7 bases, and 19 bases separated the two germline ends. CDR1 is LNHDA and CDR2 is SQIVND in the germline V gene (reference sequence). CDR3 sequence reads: CASSKARGEGSGELFF. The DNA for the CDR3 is TGTGCCAGTAGTAAGGCCAGGGGGGAAGGAAGCGGGGAGCTGTTTTTT.